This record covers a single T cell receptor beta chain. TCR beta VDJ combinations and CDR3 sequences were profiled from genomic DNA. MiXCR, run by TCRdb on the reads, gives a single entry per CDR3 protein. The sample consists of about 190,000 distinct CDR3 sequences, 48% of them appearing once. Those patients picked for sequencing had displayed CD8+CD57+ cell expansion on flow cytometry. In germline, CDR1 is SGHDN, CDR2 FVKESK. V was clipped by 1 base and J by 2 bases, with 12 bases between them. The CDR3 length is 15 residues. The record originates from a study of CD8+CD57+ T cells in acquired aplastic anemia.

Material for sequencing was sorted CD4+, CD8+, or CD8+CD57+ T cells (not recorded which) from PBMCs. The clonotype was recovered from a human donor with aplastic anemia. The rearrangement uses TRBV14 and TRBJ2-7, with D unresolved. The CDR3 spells CASSQGVGGAYEQYF. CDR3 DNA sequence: TGTGCCAGCAGCCAAGGCGTCGGTGGAGCCTACGAGCAGTACTTC.